These 20 T cell receptor beta chains share one sample of origin, sequenced in a study of radiation and T cells in renal cell carcinoma (dated by TCRdb to 2020 to 2022). The time point label, read with the paper, signifies: baseline pretreatment blood. The treatment or condition label of this sample denotes: 15 Gy SBRT to primary tumor, nephrectomy 4 weeks later. The library was generated by the immunoSEQ multiplex PCR assay. This is the immuneACCESS table as TCRdb keeps it, with only in-frame sequences that have V and J called. A part of the clones is gone; compared with another copy, unresolved V genes explain less than half, and the rest is unexplained. This sample lists about 59,000 clones; approximately 84% were detected once. The top ten clones comprise roughly 7.2% of the sample. Here the sequenced sample was blood, taken from a patient whose treatment included radiotherapy and nephrectomy. These receptors all come from a man in his sixties with renal cell carcinoma.

The chain is built from TRBV7-7 and TRBJ2-2; D is perhaps TRBD1 or TRBD2 (6 bases each). Trimming removed 5 bases from V and 5 bases from J, with 15 bases in between. The CDR3 runs 15 residues. Germline V gene sequence: CDR1 SSHAT, CDR2 FNYEAQ (reference sequence). The CDR3 spells CASSQRGVETGELFF. CDR3 coding DNA: TGTGCCAGCAGCCAAAGGGGGGTCGAAACCGGGGAGCTGTTTTTT.

The chain uses TRBV5-4 and TRBJ2-5; D uncertain. Per the germline V gene, CDR1 is SGHNT and CDR2 is YYREEE (reference sequence). The CDR3 is 11 amino acids. V was trimmed by 3 bases and J by 1 base, leaving 1 base between them. This CDR3 is CASSSQETQYF. CDR3 nucleotide sequence: TGTGCCAGCAGCTCCCAAGAGACCCAGTACTTC.

This clone has just one count. The rearrangement uses TRBV5-6 and TRBJ1-1; 10 positions agree with TRBD1. The germline CDR1 and CDR2 sequences are SGHDT and YYEEEE. This CDR3 has 14 residues. Losses at the gene ends were 1 base for V and 5 bases for J; bases not matched to a gene: 2. The CDR3 region is CASSLWDRGTEAFF. For the CDR3, the DNA is TGTGCCAGCAGCTTGTGGGACAGGGGAACTGAAGCTTTCTTT.

The gene calls are TRBV6-1 and TRBJ2-4; possibly TRBD2 for D (5 bases). Germline CDR1 reads MNHNS; CDR2 reads SASEGT. Trimming removed 6 bases at V and 5 bases at J, with 17 bases between. The CDR3 runs 15 residues. The CDR3 loop is CASSLSSPGENIQYF. CDR3 nucleotides: TGTGCCAGCAGCTTATCAAGCCCCGGGGAAAACATTCAGTACTTC.

The chain has TRBV6-1 and TRBJ1-1; 7 bases agree with TRBD1. Losses at the gene ends were 5 bases for V and 1 base for J; bases not matched to a gene: 4. The length of the CDR3 is 14 residues. The V gene's germline CDR1 is MNHNS and CDR2 SASEGT. Here the CDR3 DNA reads TGTGCCAGCAGTTCCGGGACAGAGAACACTGAAGCTTTCTTT. Its protein product is CASSSGTENTEAFF.

In this sample, this clone turned up once. This chain joins TRBV11-3 and TRBJ2-1; 13 bases align to TRBD2. CDR3 length equals 15 residues. The V and J ends lost 0 bases and 12 bases, in that order; junction bases with no gene match: 5. Germline CDR1 is SGHNT and CDR2 is YENEEA. CDR3 amino acids: CASSLDLGLAGLQFF. CDR3 nucleotide sequence: TGTGCCAGCAGCTTAGATCTGGGACTAGCGGGGTTGCAGTTCTTC.

The chain joins TRBV7-9 to TRBJ1-2; TRBD1 aligns across 10 bases. Per the germline V gene, CDR1 is SEHNR and CDR2 is FQNEAQ (reference sequence). V shed 2 bases and J 8 bases; nucleotides not matched to a gene: 14. The CDR3 spans 17 residues. CDR3 loop: CASSLPRGTGVGEGYTF. Here the CDR3 DNA reads TGTGCCAGCAGCTTACCTCGCGGGACAGGGGTGGGAGAGGGCTACACCTTC. Looking up the rest from reference TRBV7-9 and TRBJ1-2 gives the full variable domain: DTGVSQNPRHKITKRGQNVTFRCDPISEHNRLYWYRQTLGQGPEFLTYFQNEAQLEKSRLLSDRFSAERPKGSFSTLEIQRTEQGDSAMYLCASSLPRGTGVGEGYTFGSGTRLTVV.

The chain combines TRBV6-5 with TRBJ1-2, with D uncertain. Germline CDR1 MNHEY, CDR2 SVGAGI. V was pared by 5 bases and J by 4 bases, with 17 bases between. The CDR3 loop spans 15 amino acids. The CDR3 sequence is CASSQTRSGVYGYTF. The CDR3 DNA reads TGTGCCAGCAGTCAAACTCGATCCGGGGTCTATGGCTACACCTTC.

The chain links TRBV7-2 to TRBJ1-4, with 7 bases identical to TRBD1. V shed 5 bases and J 8 bases; nucleotides not matched to a gene: 8. From germline, CDR1 is SGHTA and CDR2 FQGNSA. CDR3 length equals 14 residues. CDR3 region: CASSLTGVKEKLFF. The CDR3 bases are TGTGCCAGCAGCCTTACAGGGGTTAAAGAAAAACTGTTTTTT.

The chain uses TRBV9 and TRBJ1-1, with D hard to call. Germline CDR1 and CDR2: SGDLS and YYNGEE. Trimming stripped 0 bases from V and 1 base from J, with 10 bases between. The CDR3 runs to 15 residues. CDR3 in DNA: TGTGCCAGCAGCGTAGATCTCACGAGGAACACTGAAGCTTTCTTT. Protein product: CASSVDLTRNTEAFF. Full variable domain (outside the CDR3, taken from reference TRBV9 and TRBJ1-1): DSGVTQTPKHLITATGQRVTLRCSPRSGDLSVYWYQQSLDQGLQFLIQYYNGEERAKGNILERFSAQQFPDLHSELNLSSLELGDSALYFCASSVDLTRNTEAFFGQGTRLTVV.

V is TRBV15 and J is TRBJ1-5; 7 bases align to TRBD1. The V gene's germline CDR1 is LNHNV and CDR2 YYDKDF (reference sequence). Unmatched junction bases numbered 4, after V lost 1 base and J lost 4 bases. The CDR3 contains 15 residues. This chain's CDR3 is CATSRGQGGNQPQHF. The CDR3 nucleotides read TGTGCCACCAGCAGAGGCCAGGGGGGGAATCAGCCCCAGCATTTT. Using reference TRBV15 and TRBJ1-5 for the parts outside the CDR3, the full variable domain is DAMVIQNPRYQVTQFGKPVTLSCSQTLNHNVMYWYQQKSSQAPKLLFHYYDKDFNNEADTPDNFQSRRPNTSFCFLDIRSPGLGDTAMYLCATSRGQGGNQPQHFGDGTRLSIL.

V usage is TRBV19 and J usage is TRBJ1-6; no reliable D call. V was pared by 4 bases and J by 14 bases, with 15 bases between. From germline, CDR1 is LNHDA and CDR2 SQIVND (reference sequence). CDR3 length: 13 amino acids. The CDR3 spells CASSSLPGNTLHF. CDR3 nucleotide sequence: TGTGCCAGTAGTAGCTTGCCAGGAAACACCCTCCACTTT.

This clone appeared a few times. Here the CDR3 reads CASSVSGISYNEQFF. The DNA for the CDR3 is TGCGCCAGCAGCGTTAGCGGCATCTCCTACAATGAGCAGTTCTTC. The chain is built from TRBV5-1 and TRBJ2-1; weak D call: TRBD2 (6 bases). Trimming removed 4 bases from V and 0 bases from J, with 11 bases in between. The CDR3 length is 15 residues. Germline loops: CDR1 SGHRS, CDR2 YFSETQ.

The chain employs TRBV19 and TRBJ2-1; TRBD2 aligns across 9 bases. Germline loops: CDR1 LNHDA, CDR2 SQIVND (reference sequence). The CDR3 consists of 14 residues. Losses at the gene ends were 7 bases for V and 6 bases for J; bases not matched to a gene: 7. The CDR3 nucleotides are TGTGCCAGTAAACAGCGGGGGGAAGGCAATGAGCAGTTCTTC. Protein: CASKQRGEGNEQFF.

This clone was counted between two and nine times. The chain couples TRBV4-3 to TRBJ1-2; the match to TRBD1 covers 7 bases. The CDR3 has 14 amino acids. The J segment lost 7 bases and the V segment lost 3 bases, leaving 8 bases of the junction unmatched. Germline V lookup: CDR1 LGHNA, CDR2 YSLEER. CDR3 nucleotides: TGCGCCAGCAGCCACTCAGACAGGGTGGGTGGCTACACCTTC. This encodes CASSHSDRVGGYTF.

This clone showed up just once. The chain links TRBV10-2 to TRBJ1-3; 8 nucleotides align to TRBD1. The CDR3 has 14 residues. Germline CDR1 reads WSHSY; CDR2 reads SAAADI. Trimming removed 7 bases from V and 4 bases from J; junction bases left unmatched: 6. The chain's CDR3 is CASNDRGSGNTIYF. DNA of the CDR3: TGCGCCAGCAACGACAGGGGCTCAGGAAACACCATATATTTT.

The rearrangement links TRBV2 to TRBJ2-1; 7 bases map to TRBD2. The CDR3 is 16 residues long. The junction had 3 bases not matched to a gene; V was cut back by 1 base and J by 0 bases. Germline V gene data show CDR1 as SNHLY and CDR2 as FYNNEI. The CDR3 spells CASSEGAGSSYNEQFF. The DNA of the CDR3 is TGTGCCAGCAGTGAAGGAGCGGGAAGCTCCTACAATGAGCAGTTCTTC.

The gene calls are TRBV6-5 and TRBJ2-5, with 8 bases aligning to TRBD1. The germline CDR1 and CDR2 sequences are MNHEY and SVGAGI. This CDR3 has 15 amino acids. V lost 6 bases, J lost 0 bases, and 6 bases stayed unmatched. Here the CDR3 DNA reads TGTGCCAGCAGCCAGGACAGGGCGTACCAAGAGACCCAGTACTTC. This encodes CASSQDRAYQETQYF.

This rearrangement joins TRBV5-1 to TRBJ2-1; maybe TRBD2 (6 bases). Germline CDR1 reads SGHRS; CDR2 reads YFSETQ. Trimming removed 5 bases from V and 6 bases from J, with 30 bases in between. The CDR3 covers 19 residues. The CDR3 region is CASRRSSASAPGSGNEQFF. The CDR3 nucleotides are TGCGCCAGCAGACGATCCTCGGCCTCGGCCCCAGGTAGCGGCAATGAGCAGTTCTTC.

CDR3 DNA: TGTGCCAGCAGCTTAGAGGGGTACTCCTACGAGCAGTACTTC. It translates to CASSLEGYSYEQYF. The chain is built from TRBV7-2 and TRBJ2-7, with a possible D match to TRBD1 (5 bases). The CDR3 consists of 14 residues. Germline lookup yields CDR1 SGHTA and CDR2 FQGNSA. The V end was cut by 1 base, the J end by 0 bases, with 7 bases between.